One sample yielded the 18 T cell receptor beta chains listed below, sequenced in a study of T cells after yellow fever vaccination. MiXCR, applied by TCRdb to the 5' RACE reads, yields one record per CDR3 protein. This sample yields about 68,000 distinct CDR3 sequences, of which about 7% are seen a single time; around 37% belongs to the top ten. The material sequenced was CD8+ T cells sorted from PBMCs, taken around 45 days after the first yellow fever vaccination. Receptor source: a man aged 18-30 years who received the YFV17D yellow fever vaccine.

The table lists this clonotype with a few counts. This could be a read error, since a much larger clone is one nucleotide away. This rearrangement joins TRBV7-2 to TRBJ2-1; D might be TRBD1 (5 bases). Germline V CDR1 and CDR2: SGHTA, FQGNSA. The CDR3 covers 15 residues. For the CDR3, the DNA is TGTTCCAGCAGCTTCGAGGACAAACCCTACAATGAGCAGTTCTTC. Translation: CSSSFEDKPYNEQFF.

The genes are TRBV9 and TRBJ2-1, with D tentatively TRBD1 or TRBD2 (6 bases each). Germline V gene data show CDR1 as SGDLS and CDR2 as YYNGEE. CDR3 length: 15 residues. V gave up 3 bases and J gave up 6 bases, with 16 bases separating them. The CDR3 DNA follows: TGTGCCAGCAGCGCTGGGGGGCTAGCGTTCAATGAGCAGTTCTTC. Translating gives CASSAGGLAFNEQFF.

In this sample, this clonotype turned up many times. J is TRBJ2-5 and V is TRBV7-2; 8 nucleotides align to TRBD2. V lost 3 bases, J lost 5 bases, and 11 bases stayed unmatched. CDR1 is SGHTA, CDR2 FQGNSA, per germline. This CDR3 has 16 amino acids. CDR3 in DNA: TGTGCCAGCAGCTTCCCTGGAGCGGGGGTTAGTGAGACCCAGTACTTC. As protein: CASSFPGAGVSETQYF.

This chain links TRBV6-5 with TRBJ1-1; D remains ambiguous. The length of the CDR3 is 13 residues. V was pared by 0 bases and J by 6 bases, with 8 bases between. The germline gives CDR1 MNHEY, CDR2 SVGAGI. The CDR3 here is CASSYSSLSEAFF. The CDR3 nucleotides are TGTGCCAGCAGTTACTCGTCGTTGTCTGAAGCTTTCTTT.

V usage is TRBV27 and J usage is TRBJ2-3, with 7 positions matching TRBD1. Germline loops: CDR1 MNHEY, CDR2 SMNVEV (reference sequence). The ends lost 6 bases at V and 7 bases at J; junction bases unmatched: 10. The CDR3 is 14 amino acids. As DNA, the CDR3 is TGTGCCAGCAGACAGGGGTTTACGATTAATACGCAGTATTTT. It encodes CASRQGFTINTQYF.

This clonotype came up many times. This chain links TRBV5-1 with TRBJ2-3; possibly TRBD2 for D (6 bases). V was shortened by 4 bases and J by 4 bases, with 10 bases between the two germline ends. The CDR3 has 13 amino acids. Germline V CDR1 and CDR2: SGHRS, YFSETQ. The CDR3 here is CASSGDFPDTQYF. Here the CDR3 DNA reads TGCGCCAGCAGCGGGGACTTTCCAGATACGCAGTATTTT.

The sample holds many counts of this clonotype. This chain links TRBV3-1 with TRBJ2-5, with 9 bases matching TRBD2. CDR1 is LGHDT, CDR2 YNNKEL, per germline (reference sequence). The ends lost 2 bases at V and 2 bases at J; junction bases unmatched: 6. The CDR3 runs 16 residues. The CDR3 nucleotides read TGTGCCAGCAGCCAATCGGAGCGGGGGGTTCAAGAGACCCAGTACTTC. Protein sequence: CASSQSERGVQETQYF.

The V and J genes are TRBV3-1 and TRBJ1-4; no clear D. Germline V gene lookup returns CDR1 LGHDT and CDR2 YNNKEL (reference sequence). V was shortened by 0 bases and J by 7 bases, with 12 bases between the two germline ends. CDR3 size: 15 residues. The CDR3 region has the DNA TGTGCCAGCAGCCAAGATTGGCGGGGAGGTGAAAAACTGTTTTTT. This codes for CASSQDWRGGEKLFF.

This clonotype was seen only a few times. The chain joins TRBV5-1 to TRBJ1-1; possible D gene TRBD1, 6 bases. Germline CDR1 reads SGHRS; CDR2 reads YFSETQ. The CDR3 length is 16 residues. Trimming removed 0 bases from V and 3 bases from J, with 15 bases in between. CDR3 in DNA: TGCGCCAGCAGCTTGGACCCAAACAGGGCGGACACTGAAGCTTTCTTT. It translates to CASSLDPNRADTEAFF.

V is TRBV5-1 and J is TRBJ2-1, with a weak D call TRBD2 (7 bases). The CDR3 has 13 amino acids. The germline CDR1 and CDR2 sequences are SGHRS and YFSETQ. V shed 7 bases and J shed 9 bases, with 17 bases lying between them. CDR3 region: CASQERGGGEQFF. The DNA for the CDR3 is TGCGCCAGCCAGGAGAGGGGGGGCGGTGAGCAGTTCTTC.

This clonotype was seen many times. This chain uses TRBV5-1 with TRBJ2-7; 7 bases agree with TRBD1. The CDR3 has 16 residues. Germline lookup yields CDR1 SGHRS and CDR2 YFSETQ. J lost 2 bases, V lost 0 bases, and 8 bases had no gene match. CDR3: CASSLGLGQNAYEQYV. CDR3 nucleotide sequence: TGCGCCAGCAGCTTGGGCTTGGGACAGAACGCCTACGAGCAGTACGTC.

This clonotype has a count of ten or more. J is TRBJ1-1 and V is TRBV5-1; weak D call: TRBD1 (6 bases). The CDR3 is 14 residues long. Trimming shortened V by 0 bases and J by 5 bases, and 11 bases separated the two germline ends. CDR1 and CDR2 (germline): SGHRS, YFSETQ. The CDR3 DNA reads TGCGCCAGCAGCTTGGAGGGGGAATCGACTGAAGCTTTCTTT. Amino acid sequence: CASSLEGESTEAFF.

This clonotype was observed many times. The chain uses TRBV4-3 and TRBJ2-6, with no clear D. The CDR3 covers 16 residues. The V gene's germline CDR1 is LGHNA and CDR2 YSLEER. V dropped 0 bases and J dropped 0 bases, with 6 bases sitting between them. The CDR3 here is CASSQDLSSGANVLTF. The CDR3 nucleotides are TGCGCCAGCAGCCAAGATCTTAGCTCTGGGGCCAACGTCCTGACTTTC.

There are many counts of this clonotype. The chain employs TRBV20-1 and TRBJ1-1; D unresolved. The CDR3 contains 12 residues. V lost 5 bases and J lost 7, with 14 bases in between. The germline V gene has CDR1 DFQATT and CDR2 SNEGSKA (reference sequence). The CDR3: CSAVGRWNEAFF. The CDR3 coding sequence is TGCAGTGCTGTTGGGAGGTGGAATGAAGCTTTCTTT.

This clonotype was seen repeatedly, ten times or more. The chain links TRBV5-4 to TRBJ1-1, with TRBD1 as a possible D gene (6 bases). The CDR3 runs 14 residues. With 2 bases removed from V and 3 bases from J, the gap between germline ends came to 11 bases. CDR1 and CDR2 (germline): SGHNT, YYREEE (reference sequence). The CDR3 loop reads CASSFGGSDTEAFF. As DNA, the CDR3 is TGTGCCAGCAGCTTTGGGGGCAGTGACACTGAAGCTTTCTTT.

This clonotype showed up just a few times. V usage is TRBV5-1 and J usage is TRBJ2-3; D is uncertain. CDR1 is SGHRS and CDR2 is YFSETQ in the germline V gene. The CDR3 has 15 residues. V was shortened by 0 bases and J by 1 base, with 9 bases between the two germline ends. The CDR3 protein is CASSLGGRRTDTQYF. DNA for the CDR3: TGCGCCAGCAGCTTGGGGGGTAGACGCACAGATACGCAGTATTTT.

About this clonotype: With a much larger clone just one base away, this may be a read error. J is TRBJ2-3 and V is TRBV12-3 or TRBV12-4; 10 bases are shared with TRBD2. The CDR3 runs 16 residues. CDR3 amino acids: CGSSPGLAASTDTQYF. CDR3 nucleotides: TGTGGCAGCAGTCCCGGACTAGCGGCTAGCACAGATACGCAGTATTTT.

This clonotype came up a few times. V gene TRBV4-3 combines with J gene TRBJ2-1, with TRBD2 matching 8 bases. The CDR3 runs 14 residues. CDR1 is LGHNA, CDR2 YSLEER, per germline. Trimming at V came to 4 bases and at J to 3 bases, leaving 2 bases not matched to a gene. CDR3 sequence (DNA): TGCGCCAGCAGCCCCGGGACTAGCTACAATGAGCAGTTCTTC. Protein product: CASSPGTSYNEQFF.